This T cell receptor beta chain was identified in a study of beta chain features in type 1 diabetes. About the research overall: Healthy donors, compared against patients, showed similar age, gender and cell yields. Sorted cells from all samples, numbering 107,917,701, were examined.

Whole-study results and caveats: Shorter templates might be favored by PCR, and equally so in patients and in controls.

Since all of the isolated RNA was reverse transcribed, expressed TCRB transcripts were what got sequenced. Sequencing used immunoSEQ multiplex PCR; TCRdb keeps in-frame clones, though not all of them. The table records roughly 230,000 clones, more than 9% of them present only once. Germline-derived CDR1 and CDR2 are GTSNPN and SVGIG (reference sequence). V shed 0 bases and J 6 bases; nucleotides not matched to a gene: 7. The CDR3 contains 17 residues. By way of CD45RO/CCR7/CD25/CD127/CD95/CD27, the CD4+ regulatory, stem cell-like memory, central memory and naive cells were sorted. As to this clone: Its antigen is not identified.

The TCR comes from a young woman in good health. Specimen: naive CD4+ T cells from blood. The V and J genes are TRBV30 and TRBJ2-3; TRBD2 aligns across 15 bases. DNA of the CDR3: TGTGCCTGGAGTGTGATGCGGACTAGCGGGGGGGCGGATACGCAGTATTTT. It codes for CAWSVMRTSGGADTQYF.